Reported below is one T cell receptor (beta chain). The clone's antigen remains unknown. Nothing much larger sits one base from this clone, and base qualities are not available. The donors were healthy, HIV-negative adults who had no recently reported acute infections or vaccinations. Every donor was a Caucasian adult residing in Nashville, Tennessee, USA. For unsorted samples, roughly 81 million PBMCs were counted and genomic DNA was extracted with the QIAamp DNA Blood Mini kit. Blood was collected by leukapheresis, and PBMCs were isolated by Ficoll-Histopaque density gradient centrifugation and then cryopreserved in liquid nitrogen vapor phase. Using the deep immunoSEQ assay, TCR CDR3 regions were amplified from genomic DNA by multiplex PCR. Genomic DNA extracted from each cell subset was distributed evenly over all wells of several immunoSEQ 96-well plates, and each plate served as one replicate. For unsorted PBMC, each replicate PCR was loaded with about 280 ng genomic DNA, equivalent to tens of thousands of T cell genomes. Genomic DNA from unsorted PBMC was sequenced over ten immunoSEQ deep assay plates. Purified libraries were measured with a Qubit 3.0 fluorometer, size-checked on a Bioanalyzer 2100, and measured again with the KAPA Library Quantification kit. Every immunoSEQ 96-well plate was sequenced on a dedicated single-read 150-cycle Illumina NextSeq 550 flow cell. Regarding the original processing steps: Because the immunoSEQ output included only junctional sequences and no quality scores, the filtering could not be the same as the filtering used for full-length reads. To assign V/J genes and CDR3, sequences were annotated against IMGT germline references using PyIR, a Python wrapper for IgBLAST v1.9. Any read was removed if the V/J assignment was weak (E-value above 1e-6), the CDR3 was missing, or the read contained stop codons, out-of-frame junctions, or ambiguous translated residues. V3J clonotypes were defined as sequences sharing the same inferred V gene, J gene, and CDR3 amino acid sequence. Percentage overlap between repertoires was computed as shared unique clonotypes divided by the size of the smaller repertoire. Repertoire richness was assessed with RTK rarefaction, the Chao1 estimator, and Recon v2.1 estimates of unobserved clonotypes. In TCRdb, the immuneACCESS table is reduced to in-frame sequences with V and J assigned. These tables do not hold every clone; where another copy was compared, an unresolved V gene accounts for under half, and the others remain unexplained. V and J calls and clone size are those listed in that table; D and trimming were worked out from the DNA. This sample is represented by about 500,000 clones; 75% to 80% of them were singletons. Together, the top ten hold 12% of the sample.

This entry belongs to a study of shared clonotypes between healthy human individuals (dated by TCRdb to the early 2020s). With respect to the entire study: A couple of women and a few men aged 18 to 49 years were included in the cohort. Blood TCR repertoires of a handful of healthy adults were deeply sequenced to estimate repertoire size and the extent of clonotype sharing between individuals. Different laboratories and diverse techniques were used to prepare libraries and sequence TCR repertoires, to increase sequencing depth and limit assay-specific biases. Between about 0.85 and 8.9 billion PBMCs per donor were obtained by leukapheresis.

Here is what the overall study found, with its caveats: Because the study included only a small number of donors, the genetic and exposure-history diversity represented was limited. Based on pairwise subsampling, the degree of clonotype sharing among donors was expected to be affected by sequencing depth. Sampling was restricted to blood, and TCR repertoires in tissues likely differ from the TCR repertoires found in blood.

The CDR3 spans 16 residues, from the cysteine through the phenylalanine. Only the CDR3 DNA stays, 48 bases, in frame from base 1. V is trimmed back by 4 bases and J by 3 bases, and the junction contains 11 bases that no gene match accounts for. Looking up the germline V gene yields CDR1 SGDLS and CDR2 YYNGEE. Sequenced: PBMCs. The TCR was taken from a woman aged 40 to 50 in good health. Some clones in this sample may be carry-over from other donors' samples. Recombination linked TRBV9 to TRBJ2-3, with 7 bases in between that match TRBD2. The DNA sequence is TGTGCCAGCAGCCCTCGACCCCCGGGAGGAACAGATACGCAGTATTTT. This gives the protein CASSPRPPGGTDTQYF.